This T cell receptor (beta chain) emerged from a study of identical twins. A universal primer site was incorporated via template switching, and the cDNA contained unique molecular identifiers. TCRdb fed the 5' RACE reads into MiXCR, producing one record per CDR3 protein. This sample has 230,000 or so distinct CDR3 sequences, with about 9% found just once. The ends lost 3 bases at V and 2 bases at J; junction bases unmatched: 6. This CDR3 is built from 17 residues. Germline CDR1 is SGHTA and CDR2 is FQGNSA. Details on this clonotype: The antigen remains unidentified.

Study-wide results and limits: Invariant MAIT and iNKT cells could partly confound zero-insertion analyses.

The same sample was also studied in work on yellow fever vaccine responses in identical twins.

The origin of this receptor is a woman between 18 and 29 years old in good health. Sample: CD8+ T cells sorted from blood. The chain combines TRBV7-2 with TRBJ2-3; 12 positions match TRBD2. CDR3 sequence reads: CASSLVTSGRITDTQYF. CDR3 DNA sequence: TGTGCCAGCAGCTTGGTGACTAGCGGGAGAATCACAGATACGCAGTATTTT.